The clone carrying this T cell receptor (beta chain) came up many times. The antigen is unknown. This specimen comes from a study of T cells in Graves' hyperthyroidism and ophthalmopathy. Study-level points and caveats: A median 6.5 months before onset, the model predicted ophthalmopathy.

RNA transcripts were the template for amplifying TCR beta CDR3 regions. HTBI primers drove first-round RT-PCR of the TCR CDR3. Using its own MiXCR run on the multiplex PCR reads, TCRdb lists one record per CDR3 protein. Of hundreds of thousands of distinct CDR3 sequences listed, roughly 14% are singletons. A NOSPECS grade of at least 4, a Clinical Activity Score of at least 3 and duration under 3 months were recorded in ophthalmopathy patients. Each 10 ml fresh peripheral blood draw supplied the PBMCs. V dropped 9 bases and J dropped 5; count of bases not matched to a gene: 8. CDR3 size: 13 residues. Germline V lookup: CDR1 ENHRY, CDR2 SYGVKD.

The rearrangement links TRBV10-3 to TRBJ2-7, with 9 bases aligning to TRBD2. The TCR was taken from a middle-aged woman with Graves' ophthalmopathy. The source material was blood. CDR3 sequence: CAIGGLASDEQYF. The CDR3 bases are TGTGCCATTGGCGGACTAGCGAGCGACGAGCAGTACTTC.